A single sample is the source of the 19 T cell receptor beta chains below, sequenced in a study of T cell repertoires in cytomegalovirus infection. TCRdb fed the reads into MiXCR, producing one record per CDR3 protein. Found here are about 150,000 distinct CDR3 sequences, 20% to 30% of them singletons; the top ten hold 10% to 11%. Sequenced sample: PBMCs. The receptors were sampled from a human donor in good health (CMV status not recorded). Some clones in this sample may be carry-over from other donors' samples.

About this clonotype: Germline is not matched at one junction end, which may reflect a read error. The chain couples TRBV12-3 or TRBV12-4 to TRBJ2-3; no reliable D call. The CDR3 contains 15 residues. Written as DNA, the CDR3 is TGTGCCAGCAGTTTAACTCCTGGTACCACAGATACGCCGTATTTT. This sequence encodes CASSLTPGTTDTPYF.

V is TRBV6-6 and J is TRBJ2-4, with D possibly being TRBD2 (7 bases). Looked up from germline, CDR1 is MNHNY and CDR2 is SVGAGI (reference sequence). V dropped 4 bases and J dropped 1 base, with 11 bases sitting between them. The CDR3 totals 15 residues. CDR3 coding DNA: TGTGCCAGCAGTTGGGGGGGCGACGCCAAAAACATTCAGTACTTC. Protein sequence: CASSWGGDAKNIQYF.

DNA for the CDR3: TGCAGTGCTAGAAGGAGCGGATCCTACAATGAGCAGTTCTTC. This encodes CSARRSGSYNEQFF. The chain carries TRBV20-1 and TRBJ2-1, with D possibly being TRBD2 (5 bases). The V and J ends lost 2 bases and 1 base respectively, with 9 bases between them. The CDR3 spans 14 residues. Germline V gene sequence: CDR1 DFQATT, CDR2 SNEGSKA (reference sequence).

This clonotype was observed at least ten times. The gene calls are TRBV12-3 or TRBV12-4 and TRBJ1-1, with 7 bases identical to TRBD1. V gave up 6 bases and J gave up 5 bases; unmatched junction bases: 3. The CDR3 is 12 amino acids. CDR3 sequence: CASSQGGTEAFF. CDR3 nucleotides: TGTGCCAGCAGCCAGGGGGGGACTGAAGCTTTCTTT.

Many counts were recorded for this clonotype. The gene calls are TRBV7-8 and TRBJ1-6; D unclear. Germline lookup yields CDR1 SGHVS and CDR2 FQNEAQ. CDR3 length equals 12 residues. The V gene lost 5 bases and the J gene lost 3 bases, with 2 bases spanning the gap. As DNA, the CDR3 is TGTGCCAGCAGCCACTATAATTCACCCCTCCACTTT. Its protein product is CASSHYNSPLHF.

V gene TRBV30 combines with J gene TRBJ2-7; 8 bases are shared with TRBD1. The CDR3 has 12 residues. J lost 7 bases, V lost 5 bases, and 7 bases had no gene match. From germline, CDR1 is GTSNPN and CDR2 SVGIG (reference sequence). CDR3 nucleotide sequence: TGTGCCTGGGGGGACAGGTTCAGAGAGCAGTACTTC. This gives the protein CAWGDRFREQYF. The variable domain in full, with the rest retrieved from reference TRBV30 and TRBJ2-7, is SQTIHQWPATLVQPVGSPLSLECTVEGTSNPNLYWYRQAAGRGLQLLFYSVGIGQISSEVPQNLSASRPQDRQFILSSKKLLLSDSGFYLCAWGDRFREQYFGPGTRLTVT.

V usage is TRBV11-2 and J usage is TRBJ2-1; 9 bases line up with TRBD1. Per the germline V gene, CDR1 is SGHAT and CDR2 is FQNNGV. V shed 0 bases and J 4 bases; nucleotides not matched to a gene: 19. The CDR3 is made up of 21 amino acids. This chain's CDR3 is CASSLDVGGGRTGDRYNEQFF. DNA for the CDR3: TGTGCCAGCAGCTTAGACGTGGGGGGGGGGAGGACAGGGGACCGGTACAATGAGCAGTTCTTC.

This clonotype has just a few counts. A read error may explain this, as a much larger clone is one base away. The V gene is TRBV7-2, the J gene TRBJ2-6, with D perhaps TRBD1 or TRBD2 (5 bases each). Per the germline V gene, CDR1 is SGHTA and CDR2 is FQGNSA. The length of the CDR3 is 19 residues. The CDR3 DNA reads TGTGCCAGCAGCCCATTTCGGGGACGGGGCCCCTCTGGGACCAACGTCCTGACTTTC. Translation gives CASSPFRGRGPSGTNVLTF.

This clonotype was picked up a small number of times. This chain links TRBV12-3 or TRBV12-4 with TRBJ1-1; 7 bases are shared with TRBD1. The CDR3 runs to 14 residues. J lost 4 bases, V lost 1 base, and 3 bases had no gene match. The CDR3 here is CASSLVTGATEAFF. CDR3 nucleotide sequence: TGTGCCAGCAGTTTAGTAACAGGGGCCACTGAAGCTTTCTTT.

The sample holds a few counts of this clonotype. This chain uses TRBV12-3 or TRBV12-4 with TRBJ2-1; possible D gene TRBD2, 6 bases. V was cut by 4 bases and J by 4 bases, with 8 bases left in between. CDR3 length: 13 amino acids. This CDR3 reads CASSSRGYNEQFF. As DNA, the CDR3 is TGTGCCAGCAGTTCACGGGGGTACAATGAGCAGTTCTTC.

The chain uses TRBV5-6 and TRBJ2-1; D call uncertain. The CDR3 is 16 residues long. Trimming removed 4 bases at V and 2 bases at J, with 16 bases between. Germline CDR1 reads SGHDT; CDR2 reads YYEEEE. As DNA, the CDR3 is TGTGCCAGCAGCCCTGTCCCTAGATTTCCCTACAATGAGCAGTTCTTC. Translated, it gives CASSPVPRFPYNEQFF. The full variable domain, completed using reference TRBV5-6 and TRBJ2-1, is DAGVTQSPTHLIKTRGQQVTLRCSPKSGHDTVSWYQQALGQGPQFIFQYYEEEERQRGNFPDRFSGHQFPNYSSELNVNALLLGDSALYLCASSPVPRFPYNEQFFGPGTRLTVL.

This clonotype was counted at least ten times. The chain employs TRBV7-3 and TRBJ2-2, with D possibly being TRBD1 (6 bases). Per the germline V gene, CDR1 is SGHTA and CDR2 is FQGTGA. V gave up 5 bases and J gave up 1 base, with 17 bases separating them. The CDR3 spans 17 residues. CDR3 DNA sequence: TGTGCCAGCAGCCAATACCTTACAGGGCTGAACACCGGGGAGCTGTTTTTT. Encoded protein: CASSQYLTGLNTGELFF.

V gene TRBV28 combines with J gene TRBJ1-4; TRBD1 matches 9 bases. V lost 6 bases to trimming and J lost 15 bases; unmatched junction nucleotides: 5. The CDR3 is made up of 11 amino acids. Germline V gives CDR1 MDHEN, CDR2 SYDVKM. The CDR3 region has the DNA TGTGCCAGCAGCGGACAGGGGAGTTTGTTTTTT. Translating gives CASSGQGSLFF.

This clonotype was seen more than once but under ten times. V is TRBV7-9 and J is TRBJ2-7, with 7 bases matching TRBD1. CDR1 and CDR2 (germline): SEHNR, FQNEAQ (reference sequence). CDR3 length: 15 residues. V was pared by 7 bases and J by 3 bases, with 12 bases of the junction left unmatched. CDR3 nucleotides: TGTGCCAGCACCCTAGGGGCAGGGGGAAGCTACGAGCAGTACTTC. Protein: CASTLGAGGSYEQYF.

This clonotype occurred a few times. This chain links TRBV11-2 with TRBJ2-1; 14 positions match TRBD2. The germline V gene has CDR1 SGHAT and CDR2 FQNNGV. Trimming removed 5 bases from V and 15 bases from J; junction bases left unmatched: 18. CDR3 length: 17 residues. In nucleotides, the CDR3 is TGTGCCAGCAGCGAGCCCCTCGCGGGACTAGCGGGAGTAGATCTGTTCTTC. Its translation: CASSEPLAGLAGVDLFF.

This clonotype has more than one count but fewer than ten. This sequence joins TRBV2 and TRBJ2-3; D not certain. Germline assignment: CDR1 SNHLY and CDR2 FYNNEI. V lost 2 bases to trimming and J lost 2 bases, with 17 bases between them. This CDR3 has 17 amino acids. CDR3 sequence: CASSESPSSISTDTQYF. The CDR3, as DNA: TGTGCCAGCAGTGAATCACCCTCGTCTATCTCCACAGATACGCAGTATTTT.

This clonotype was counted only a few times. J is TRBJ2-7 and V is TRBV29-1; TRBD1 aligns across 7 bases. Trimming at V came to 6 bases and at J to 0 bases, leaving 8 bases not matched to a gene. CDR1 is SQVTM and CDR2 is ANQGSEA in the germline V gene. CDR3 length equals 14 residues. The CDR3 coding sequence is TGCAGCGTCTCCGGGACAGTCTACTCCTACGAGCAGTACTTC. This sequence encodes CSVSGTVYSYEQYF.

This clonotype was counted only a few times. The rearrangement links TRBV7-6 to TRBJ1-5; TRBD1 is a possible D gene (5 bases). Germline CDR1 SGHVS, CDR2 FNYEAQ. With 5 bases removed from V and 12 bases from J, the gap between germline ends came to 26 bases. The CDR3 spans 16 residues. The CDR3, as DNA: TGTGCCAGCAGCACCACAGCCAGGGACGGTCGAGGTTTCCAGCATTTT. Its translation is CASSTTARDGRGFQHF.

This clonotype was counted only a few times. V gene TRBV15 combines with J gene TRBJ2-2; 8 bases agree with TRBD2. J gave up 3 bases and V 1 base, and 7 bases lay outside the gene matches. The CDR3 covers 17 residues. In germline, CDR1 is LNHNV, CDR2 YYDKDF (reference sequence). CDR3 sequence (DNA): TGTGCCACCAGCAGAGGGGGCGGGGGGCGATACACCGGGGAGCTGTTTTTT. It codes for CATSRGGGGRYTGELFF. Looking up the rest from reference TRBV15 and TRBJ2-2 gives the full variable domain: DAMVIQNPRYQVTQFGKPVTLSCSQTLNHNVMYWYQQKSSQAPKLLFHYYDKDFNNEADTPDNFQSRRPNTSFCFLDIRSPGLGDTAMYLCATSRGGGGRYTGELFFGEGSRLTVL.